Following are 10 T cell receptor beta chains from one sample sequenced in a study of vaccination and CD4 T cells after COVID-19. These receptors are not linked to any known antigen. Sample treatment: approximately 9-day PBMC culture with coronavirus spike peptide pools or control peptides (ViraFEST assay). Prior to the COVID-19 pandemic (2011-2018), the unexposed donor's CD4+ T cells were collected. With the Oncomine TCR Beta short-read assay, DNA from cultured CD4+ T cells was sequenced. TCRdb processed the PCR reads anew with MiXCR; each CDR3 protein has one entry. The sample consists of 2,500 or so distinct CDR3 sequences, approximately 26% of them appearing once. Sequenced input: CD4+ T cells from blood, cultured in vitro. Receptors were obtained from a human donor in good health.

V and J are TRBV6-1 and TRBJ1-2; D is unclear. Germline CDR1 MNHNS, CDR2 SASEGT. Trimming pared 11 bases from V and 3 bases from J, leaving 19 bases between. The CDR3 length is 14 residues. Here the CDR3 DNA reads TGTGCCGGCGTTAAAGGCGGCAGCGACTATGGCTACACCTTC. Translated, it gives CAGVKGGSDYGYTF.

The V gene is TRBV20-1, the J gene TRBJ1-5; 7 bases agree with TRBD1. The trim removed 5 bases at V and 4 bases at J, leaving 5 bases unmatched. This CDR3 contains 13 residues. Germline-derived CDR1 and CDR2 are DFQATT and SNEGSKA (reference sequence). The CDR3 spells CSAPGTANQPQHF. DNA for the CDR3: TGCAGTGCTCCCGGGACAGCTAATCAGCCCCAGCATTTT.

This chain joins TRBV7-8 and TRBJ1-1; no clear D gene. CDR3 length: 17 residues. V was shortened by 5 bases and J by 11 bases, with 30 bases between the two germline ends. The germline gives CDR1 SGHVS, CDR2 FQNEAQ. The CDR3 loop is CASSPLATYADMDRAFF. The CDR3 region has the DNA TGTGCCAGCAGCCCGCTGGCCACCTATGCGGATATGGACCGGGCTTTCTTT.

In its sample, this clonotype was seen once. A read error may account for a junction end that differs from germline. The chain carries TRBV12-3 or TRBV12-4 and TRBJ2-3; the match to TRBD2 covers 11 bases. The CDR3 consists of 15 residues. CDR3 sequence: CASSIAGGPKDTQYF. The DNA of the CDR3 is TGTGCCAGCAGTATAGCGGGGGGGCCTAAGGATACGCAGTATTTT.

This chain connects TRBV12-3 or TRBV12-4 to TRBJ1-5; unclear D gene. This CDR3 has 14 residues. The V gene lost 6 bases and the J gene lost 6 bases, with 15 bases spanning the gap. CDR3 DNA sequence: TGTGCCAGCAGCCCGGACCCGGAGGGTCAGCCCCAGCATTTT. Protein: CASSPDPEGQPQHF.

The chain combines TRBV5-1 with TRBJ2-7; TRBD2 matches 8 bases. The V segment lost 5 bases and the J segment 5 bases; nucleotides outside the gene matches: 9. Germline lookup yields CDR1 SGHRS and CDR2 YFSETQ. The CDR3 sequence is 14 residues long. CDR3 DNA: TGCGCCAGCAGTAGCGGGATCCCCGCCAACGAGCAGTACTTC. Its protein is CASSSGIPANEQYF.

V and J are TRBV5-6 and TRBJ1-4; possible D gene TRBD1, 6 bases. The CDR3 length is 15 residues. In germline, CDR1 is SGHDT, CDR2 YYEEEE. The V end lost 4 bases, the J end lost 0 bases, and 10 bases lay between the germline ends. CDR3 nucleotide sequence: TGTGCCAGCAGCCGGGACATAACAACTAATGAAAAACTGTTTTTT. It translates to CASSRDITTNEKLFF.

This clonotype was picked up one time. V is TRBV5-1 and J is TRBJ2-3; 8 nucleotides match TRBD2. The CDR3 runs 14 residues. CDR1 and CDR2 from the germline V gene are SGHRS and YFSETQ. V shed 2 bases, J shed 5 bases, and the junction held 4 bases outside the gene matches. As DNA, the CDR3 is TGCGCCAGCAGCTTCGGACTAGCCGAAGATACGCAGTATTTT. It encodes CASSFGLAEDTQYF.

This rearrangement joins TRBV6-1 to TRBJ1-6; the D gene is possibly TRBD1 (6 bases). The CDR3 loop spans 14 amino acids. Trimming took off 6 bases at V and 10 bases at J, with 16 bases between the two ends. Germline V gene data show CDR1 as MNHNS and CDR2 as SASEGT. CDR3 loop: CASRSLGGSSPLHF. The DNA of the CDR3 is TGTGCCAGCAGATCTCTGGGGGGCAGCTCACCCCTCCACTTT.

This clonotype was seen a single time. Mismatch with germline at one junction end may stem from a read error. V gene TRBV9 combines with J gene TRBJ2-2; D may be TRBD1 (6 bases). CDR1 is SGDLS, CDR2 YYNGEE, per germline. There are 15 residues in the CDR3. The DNA of the CDR3 is TGTGCCAGCACCGTAGTGGACAGAAACACCGGGGAGCTGTTTTTT. Translated, it gives CASTVVDRNTGELFF. Together with reference TRBV9 and TRBJ2-2, the CDR3 gives the full variable domain: DSGVTQTPKHLITATGQRVTLRCSPRSGDLSVYWYQQSLDQGLQFLIQYYNGEERAKGNILERFSAQQFPDLHSELNLSSLELGDSALYFCASTVVDRNTGELFFGEGSRLTVL.